A selection of T cell receptor beta chains follows, all from one sample in a study of type 1 regulatory T cells. TCRdb reprocessed the reads via MiXCR and lists one record per CDR3 protein. Here the sample spans 88,000 or so distinct CDR3 sequences, about 28% being singletons. Sequenced sample: CD4+ T cells, either the whole sample or a sorted fraction (not recorded which). The receptor source for this set is a human donor in good health. CDR3s include the opening cysteine and the closing phenylalanine or tryptophan. Fields, in order: J gene, D gene, V gene, CDR3 protein. The D gene is left open where the match is weak.

j_gene: TRBJ2-2; d_gene: TRBD2; v_gene: TRBV19; CDR3aa: CASTRLAGVVGELFF
j_gene: TRBJ2-1; d_gene: NA; v_gene: TRBV7-3; CDR3aa: CASSSNSERGAEQFF
j_gene: TRBJ2-5; d_gene: NA; v_gene: TRBV29-1; CDR3aa: CSVEGDLKITQYF
j_gene: TRBJ1-3; d_gene: NA; v_gene: TRBV7-2; CDR3aa: CASSLDSGGAGNTIYF
j_gene: TRBJ2-2; d_gene: TRBD2; v_gene: TRBV7-3; CDR3aa: CASKRTSGDGGLFF
j_gene: TRBJ2-7; d_gene: TRBD2; v_gene: TRBV7-2; CDR3aa: CASSRAGGGLEQYF
j_gene: TRBJ2-1; d_gene: NA; v_gene: TRBV4-1; CDR3aa: CARSQSLLRAGTSGEQFF
j_gene: TRBJ1-4; d_gene: TRBD1; v_gene: TRBV4-1; CDR3aa: CASSQGDRGGNEKLFF
j_gene: TRBJ1-1; d_gene: NA; v_gene: TRBV12-3/TRBV12-4; CDR3aa: CASSYLPGGTEAFF
j_gene: TRBJ2-3; d_gene: TRBD2; v_gene: TRBV29-1; CDR3aa: CSVERSGRAGGTDTQYF
j_gene: TRBJ1-1; d_gene: NA; v_gene: TRBV10-3; CDR3aa: CAISESITGENTEAFF
j_gene: TRBJ2-3; d_gene: TRBD1; v_gene: TRBV12-3/TRBV12-4; CDR3aa: CASSSGQGAGTDTQYF
j_gene: TRBJ1-3; d_gene: TRBD1; v_gene: TRBV9; CDR3aa: CASSVRDRGLTGNTIYF
j_gene: TRBJ2-5; d_gene: TRBD1; v_gene: TRBV20-1; CDR3aa: CSEPGTAETQYF
j_gene: TRBJ2-3; d_gene: TRBD2; v_gene: TRBV20-1; CDR3aa: CSAAPGTRSLSTDTQYF
j_gene: TRBJ2-3; d_gene: NA; v_gene: TRBV21-1; CDR3aa: CASSSQDGGTSTDTQYF
j_gene: TRBJ2-5; d_gene: NA; v_gene: TRBV7-6; CDR3aa: CASSLVSGGETQYF
j_gene: TRBJ1-4; d_gene: NA; v_gene: TRBV20-1; CDR3aa: CSASLAGVNEKLFF
j_gene: TRBJ2-5; d_gene: NA; v_gene: TRBV7-6; CDR3aa: CASSLERVETQYF
j_gene: TRBJ2-3; d_gene: TRBD2; v_gene: TRBV5-1; CDR3aa: CASSSGLAGGTPYTDTQYF
j_gene: TRBJ2-2; d_gene: NA; v_gene: TRBV5-1; CDR3aa: CASRVQSNTGELFF
j_gene: TRBJ1-3; d_gene: NA; v_gene: TRBV7-2; CDR3aa: CASSEGKGFAGNTIYF